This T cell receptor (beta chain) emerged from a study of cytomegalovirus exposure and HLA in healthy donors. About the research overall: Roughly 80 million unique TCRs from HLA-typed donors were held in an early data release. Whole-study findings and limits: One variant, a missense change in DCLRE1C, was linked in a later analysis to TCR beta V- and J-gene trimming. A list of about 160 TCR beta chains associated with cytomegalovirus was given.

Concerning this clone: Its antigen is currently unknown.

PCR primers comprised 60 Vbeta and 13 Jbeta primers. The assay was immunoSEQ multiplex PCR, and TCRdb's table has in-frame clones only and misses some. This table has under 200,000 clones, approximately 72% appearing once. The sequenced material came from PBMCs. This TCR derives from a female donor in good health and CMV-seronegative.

CDR3: CASSGSDNEQFF. The CDR3 DNA sequence: TGTGCCAGCAGCGGGAGCGACAATGAGCAGTTCTTC. This chain uses TRBV9 with TRBJ2-1; D remains unclear. Between the trimmed V and J ends, which lost 3 bases and 5 bases, there was a span of 6 bases. Germline V gene lookup returns CDR1 SGDLS and CDR2 YYNGEE. The CDR3 covers 12 residues. Full variable domain (missing parts from reference TRBV9 and TRBJ2-1): DSGVTQTPKHLITATGQRVTLRCSPRSGDLSVYWYQQSLDQGLQFLIQYYNGEERAKGNILERFSAQQFPDLHSELNLSSLELGDSALYFCASSGSDNEQFFGPGTRLTVL.